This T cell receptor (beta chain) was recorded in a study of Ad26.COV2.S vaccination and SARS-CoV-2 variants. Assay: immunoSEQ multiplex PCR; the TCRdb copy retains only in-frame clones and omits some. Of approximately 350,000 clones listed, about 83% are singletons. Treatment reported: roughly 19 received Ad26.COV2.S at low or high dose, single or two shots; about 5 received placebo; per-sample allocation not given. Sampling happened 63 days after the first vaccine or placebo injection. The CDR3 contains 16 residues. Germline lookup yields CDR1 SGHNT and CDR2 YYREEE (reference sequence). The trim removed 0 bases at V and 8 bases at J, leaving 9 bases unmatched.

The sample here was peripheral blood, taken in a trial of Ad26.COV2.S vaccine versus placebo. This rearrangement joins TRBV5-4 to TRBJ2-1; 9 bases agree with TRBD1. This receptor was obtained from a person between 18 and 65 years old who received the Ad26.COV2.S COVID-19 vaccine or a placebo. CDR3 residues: CASSLEQGANGHEQFF. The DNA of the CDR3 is TGTGCCAGCAGCTTGGAACAGGGGGCGAACGGGCATGAGCAGTTCTTC.